This note documents a single TCR beta chain sequence. Use of 60 Vbeta and 13 Jbeta primers characterized the PCR. As originally analysed: In a later analysis, the count reached 74 million or so unique TCR beta chains, with 8.5 million to 14 million shared. Clones were sequenced by immunoSEQ multiplex PCR, and TCRdb holds only the in-frame ones, with some missing. That table supplies the V and J calls and clone size; D and trimming were determined from the DNA. The data contain some 110,000 clones, 77% of them singletons. There are 16 residues in the CDR3. Germline CDR1 reads SNHLY; CDR2 reads FYNNEI. V lost 6 bases, J lost 6 bases, and 13 bases stayed unmatched. This record comes from a study of cytomegalovirus exposure and HLA in healthy donors. Study information: An earlier analysis identified 120 million or so unique TCR beta sequences in 150 million to 200 million T cells.

The rearrangement joins TRBV2 to TRBJ2-5, with 10 bases fitting TRBD1. This receptor was taken from a middle-aged woman in good health and CMV-seropositive. Sequencing was carried out using PBMCs. The CDR3 bases are TGTGCCAGCAGGAGGGATCGACAGGGGGCCCGGAAGACCCAGTACTTC. Translating it yields CASRRDRQGARKTQYF.